This T cell receptor (beta chain) was sequenced during a study of T cells in Graves' hyperthyroidism and ophthalmopathy. Researchers took RNA transcripts and amplified the TCR beta CDR3 regions from them. The HTBI set primed first-round TCR CDR3 RT-PCR. TCRdb fed the multiplex PCR reads into MiXCR, producing one record per CDR3 protein. The sample lists fewer than 750,000 distinct CDR3 sequences; about 15% were seen once. Any patient presenting with uncontrolled infection, other autoimmune disease, pregnancy or lactation was left out. PBMCs were sourced from roughly 10 ml fresh peripheral blood. This clonotype showed up many times. Germline CDR1 SNHLY, CDR2 FYNNEI. Trimming shortened V by 6 bases and J by 3 bases, and 11 bases separated the two germline ends. This CDR3 region has 13 residues.

The specimen sequenced was blood. The sequence derives from a woman aged 45-60 years with Graves' ophthalmopathy. The rearrangement uses TRBV2 and TRBJ1-1, with a weak D call TRBD1 (6 bases). The CDR3 loop is CASRATGHTEAFF. CDR3 DNA: TGTGCCAGCAGAGCTACAGGGCACACTGAAGCTTTCTTT. Drawing the rest from reference TRBV2 and TRBJ1-1, the complete variable domain is EPEVTQTPSHQVTQMGQEVILRCVPISNHLYFYWYRQILGQKVEFLVSFYNNEISEKSEIFDDQFSVERPDGSNFTLKIRSTKLEDSAMYFCASRATGHTEAFFGQGTRLTVV.